This TCR beta chain was profiled in a study of blood T cells in healthy people across ages. This CDR3 region has 13 residues. The V gene's germline CDR1 is ENHRY and CDR2 SYGVKD. V dropped 10 bases and J dropped 6 bases, with 18 bases sitting between them. Through a sample-barcoded 5' primer and a J-beta primer mix, a second PCR was run for roughly 7 to 11 cycles. Via MiXCR, TCRdb re-called the 5' RACE reads, giving one row per CDR3 protein. The sample has 650,000 to 800,000 distinct CDR3 sequences; over 40% are singletons. This clonotype was counted only a few times. The sequenced sample was blood. The clonotype originates from a woman aged 80 or over in good health. This chain connects TRBV10-3 to TRBJ1-2; D is possibly TRBD1 (5 bases). The CDR3 spells CATWAHGADGYTF. The CDR3 region has the DNA TGTGCCACTTGGGCTCATGGGGCTGATGGCTACACCTTC.